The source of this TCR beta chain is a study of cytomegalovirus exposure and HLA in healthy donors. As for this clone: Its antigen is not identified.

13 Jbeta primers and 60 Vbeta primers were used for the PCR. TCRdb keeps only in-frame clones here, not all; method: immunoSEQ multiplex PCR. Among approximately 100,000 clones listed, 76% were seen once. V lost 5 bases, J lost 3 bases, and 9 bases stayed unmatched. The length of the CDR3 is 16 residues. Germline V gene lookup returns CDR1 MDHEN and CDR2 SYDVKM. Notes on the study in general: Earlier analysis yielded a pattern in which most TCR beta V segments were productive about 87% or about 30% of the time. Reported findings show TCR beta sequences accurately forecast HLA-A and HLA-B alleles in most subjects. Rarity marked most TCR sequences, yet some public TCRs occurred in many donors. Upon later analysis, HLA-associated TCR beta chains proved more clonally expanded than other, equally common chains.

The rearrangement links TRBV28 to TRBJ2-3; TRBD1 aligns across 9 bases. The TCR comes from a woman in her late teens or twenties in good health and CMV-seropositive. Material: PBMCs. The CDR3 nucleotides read TGTGCCAGCAGTACCTATTACAGGGGGCATACAGATACGCAGTATTTT. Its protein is CASSTYYRGHTDTQYF.